This is a list of T cell receptor beta chains from one sample in a study of cytomegalovirus exposure and HLA in healthy donors. The data were produced by immunoSEQ multiplex PCR, yet TCRdb's version contains in-frame clones alone and is incomplete. Seen here are about 89,000 clones, 60% to 80% observed once, and the top ten hold roughly 3.6%. The sample consisted of PBMCs. The receptors stem from a man aged 30-40 years in good health and CMV-seronegative. Each CDR3 is given with its conserved first and last residue. The order of the fields is J gene, D gene, clone size, V gene, CDR3 DNA, CDR3 protein. The D gene is left open where the match is weak. Clone sizes are given selectively: once, few, many, or a class where the clone is expanded.

TRBJ2-5 . . TRBV11-2 TGTGCCAGCAGCTGGAGCGGGTTGCAAGAGACCCAGTACTTC CASSWSGLQETQYF
TRBJ1-2 . few TRBV19 TGTGCCAGTAGTATTGGCCGGATAAGGGGCTATGGCTACACCTTC CASSIGRIRGYGYTF
TRBJ2-7 TRBD2 . TRBV4-2 TGTGCCAGCAGCCAAGCGACTAGCGGGAGCTACGAGCAGTACTTC CASSQATSGSYEQYF
TRBJ1-2 TRBD1 . TRBV2 TGTGCCAGCATCAGGGGACAGGGCTATGGCTACACCTTC CASIRGQGYGYTF
TRBJ2-7 . once TRBV2 TGTGCCAGCAGTTCAACCCCCAGCTACGAGCAGTACTTC CASSSTPSYEQYF
TRBJ2-2 TRBD2 . TRBV6-1 TGTGCCAGCAGTTCTGGACTAGCGACCGGGGAGCTGTTTTTT CASSSGLATGELFF
TRBJ1-3 . . TRBV10-3 TGTGCCATCAGGGTGACAGATGGAAACACCATATATTTT CAIRVTDGNTIYF
TRBJ1-2 TRBD1 . TRBV28 TGTGCCAGCAGTTCCGGACAGGGGGCCTCTGGCTACACCTTC CASSSGQGASGYTF
TRBJ1-2 . . TRBV19 TGTGCCAGTTCTTCTCCCCAGGTGGATGGCTACACCTTC CASSSPQVDGYTF
TRBJ2-7 . once TRBV2 TGTGCCAGCAGTTCTAGGAACGAGCAGTACTTC CASSSRNEQYF
TRBJ2-7 . . TRBV28 TGTGCCAGCAGTGACAATGTGGTCTCCTACGAGCAGTACTTC CASSDNVVSYEQYF
TRBJ2-1 . . TRBV11-3 TGTGCCAGCAGCTTAATGGGGGGCAATGAGCAGTTCTTC CASSLMGGNEQFF
TRBJ2-7 . . TRBV5-4 TGTGCCAGCGGTAGGCAGGGGTCGGACGAGCAGTACTTC CASGRQGSDEQYF
TRBJ1-1 . . TRBV5-4 TGTGCCAGCAGCTTGACAACCGGAGGGGACACTGAAGCTTTCTTT CASSLTTGGDTEAFF
TRBJ2-7 TRBD1 . TRBV6-1 TGTGCCAGCAGCGCGCGGGACAGGGGGACCTACGAGCAGTACTTC CASSARDRGTYEQYF
TRBJ2-3 TRBD2 . TRBV5-4 TGTGCCAGCAGCTTGAGTCGCGGGAGTGGGTTTCATACGCAGTATTTT CASSLSRGSGFHTQYF
TRBJ1-2 TRBD1 . TRBV18 TGTGCCAGCTCACCAGGGACAGGGGACTATGGCTACACCTTC CASSPGTGDYGYTF
TRBJ2-7 . . TRBV2 TGTGCCAGCAGTGTCCAGGGTCCCTACGAGCAGTACTTC CASSVQGPYEQYF
TRBJ2-7 TRBD2 few TRBV11-2 TGTGCCAGCCGCCGACTAGCGAGAGGTAATGGGCAGTACTTC CASRRLARGNGQYF
TRBJ1-5 . . TRBV6-1 TGTGCCAGCAGTGAAGCGGGACTGATTAATCAGCCCCAGCATTTT CASSEAGLINQPQHF
TRBJ2-7 TRBD2 few TRBV6-1 TGTGCCAGCAGTGCGCCACTAGCGGGAGCGTCCTACGAGCAGTACTTC CASSAPLAGASYEQYF
TRBJ2-6 . . TRBV6-4 TGTGCCAGCAGTGACTCGAGGGGGGGGGCCAACGTCCTGACTTTC CASSDSRGGANVLTF
TRBJ2-3 . . TRBV9 TGTGCCAGCAGCGTCGGGGGGCAGGATACGCAGTATTTT CASSVGGQDTQYF
TRBJ2-3 TRBD2 . TRBV5-1 TGCGCCAGCAGCGACCCGAATCGGGGGGGGGCAGATACGCAGTATTTT CASSDPNRGGADTQYF
TRBJ1-2 . . TRBV7-9 TGTGCCAGCCAACCAGGGCGTTTTAACTATGGCTACACCTTC CASQPGRFNYGYTF
TRBJ1-1 . . TRBV5-4 TGTGCCAGCAGCTTCGGGTGGAACACTGAAGCTTTCTTT CASSFGWNTEAFF
TRBJ2-1 . . TRBV29-1 TGCAGCGTTGAACGGGACACGAGCTCCTACAATGAGCAGTTCTTC CSVERDTSSYNEQFF
TRBJ2-2 TRBD2 . TRBV28 TGTGCCAGCAGTTTATTAAGGGGCGGGGGCACCGGGGAGCTGTTTTTT CASSLLRGGGTGELFF
TRBJ1-2 TRBD1 . TRBV4-3 TGCGCCAGCAGCCAAGACTCAACCGCAGGGGGCGCGCATGGCTACACCTTC CASSQDSTAGGAHGYTF
TRBJ2-2 . . TRBV27 TGTGCCAGCAGTTTGGCGGGTCTAAACACCGGGGAGCTGTTTTTT CASSLAGLNTGELFF
TRBJ2-3 . once TRBV5-4 TGTGCCAGCAGCTTGGTAGGCACAGATACGCAGTATTTT CASSLVGTDTQYF
TRBJ1-2 TRBD1 once TRBV7-9 TGTGCCAGCAGCGTAGGACAGGGGCGTGGGTACTATGGCTACACCTTC CASSVGQGRGYYGYTF
TRBJ2-3 TRBD1 . TRBV5-4 TGTGCCAGCAGTCCGGACAGGGGAACAGATACGCAGTATTTT CASSPDRGTDTQYF